A single sample gave rise to the 15 T cell receptor beta chains below, sequenced in a study of CD8 T cells in ankylosing spondylitis. One entry per CDR3 protein, called by TCRdb with MiXCR from the 5' RACE reads. The table records around 150,000 distinct CDR3 sequences, about 7.3% of them present only once. The sample was blood, either unsorted or a sorted T cell fraction (not recorded which). The receptors were sampled from a female donor with ankylosing spondylitis or in good health (not recorded which).

This clonotype was detected many times. The V and J genes are TRBV7-2 and TRBJ2-5; 7 nucleotides match TRBD1. The germline V gene has CDR1 SGHTA and CDR2 FQGNSA. CDR3 size: 15 residues. The J segment lost 1 base and the V segment lost 5 bases, leaving 7 bases of the junction unmatched. The CDR3 sequence: CASSPQRDSQETQYF. CDR3 DNA: TGTGCCAGCAGCCCCCAGAGGGACAGCCAAGAGACCCAGTACTTC.

The V call is TRBV7-9, the J call TRBJ2-5, with D tentatively TRBD1 (6 bases). The CDR3 is 14 residues long. V gave up 5 bases and J gave up 0 bases, with 10 bases separating them. The V gene's germline CDR1 is SEHNR and CDR2 FQNEAQ (reference sequence). The CDR3 here is CASSKQGHQETQYF. The CDR3 bases are TGTGCCAGCAGCAAACAGGGCCACCAAGAGACCCAGTACTTC.

In this sample, this clonotype turned up many times. V usage is TRBV10-3 and J usage is TRBJ1-3; tentative D call: TRBD1 (6 bases). The CDR3 is made up of 15 amino acids. Trimming removed 6 bases from V and 7 bases from J, with 19 bases in between. Looked up from germline, CDR1 is ENHRY and CDR2 is SYGVKD. This CDR3 is CAISRTGNSDNTIYF. CDR3 coding DNA: TGTGCCATCAGCAGAACAGGGAATTCTGACAACACCATATATTTT.

This clonotype was recorded many times. The chain uses TRBV29-1 and TRBJ2-7, with 7 bases identical to TRBD1. V lost 7 bases, J lost 4 bases, and 4 bases stayed unmatched. The CDR3 extends over 11 amino acids. The germline V gene has CDR1 SQVTM and CDR2 ANQGSEA. The CDR3 here is CSGHRGYEQYF. The CDR3 DNA is TGCAGCGGACACAGGGGATACGAGCAGTACTTC.

At least ten counts were recorded for this clonotype. The chain joins TRBV21-1 to TRBJ1-3. TRBV21-1 is an annotated pseudogene. The CDR3 length is 14 residues. CDR3 bases: TGTGCCAGCAGCGGCCAGGGCCCAGGAAACACCATATATTTT. This translates into CASSGQGPGNTIYF.

There are many counts of this clonotype. The rearrangement joins TRBV5-1 to TRBJ1-1; D is perhaps TRBD1 (5 bases). Trimming removed 0 bases from V and 2 bases from J, with 11 bases in between. This CDR3 is 15 amino acids long. Germline V gene lookup returns CDR1 SGHRS and CDR2 YFSETQ. The CDR3 DNA reads TGCGCCAGCAGCTTGGAGCCAGGGCAAAACACTGAAGCTTTCTTT. Protein product: CASSLEPGQNTEAFF.

This clonotype was picked up many times. The chain links TRBV4-2 to TRBJ1-5; a weak D match, TRBD1 (5 bases). Trimming cost V 1 base and J 4 bases, with 11 bases left between them. Germline assignment: CDR1 LGHNA and CDR2 YNFKEQ. This CDR3 comprises 15 residues. CDR3 sequence: CASSQGRGRNQPQHF. In nucleotides, the CDR3 is TGTGCCAGCAGCCAAGGTAGGGGTCGAAATCAGCCCCAGCATTTT.

The chain has TRBV12-3 or TRBV12-4 and TRBJ1-4; possibly TRBD1 for D (5 bases). V lost 6 bases and J lost 7, with 15 bases in between. This CDR3 region has 14 residues. CDR3 region: CASSQGPAGEKLFF. DNA of the CDR3: TGTGCCAGCAGCCAGGGCCCGGCGGGTGAAAAACTGTTTTTT.

The table lists this clonotype with many counts. The chain recombines TRBV5-1 with TRBJ2-7; 8 bases are shared with TRBD1. The trim removed 5 bases at V and 7 bases at J, leaving 5 bases unmatched. The germline V gene has CDR1 SGHRS and CDR2 YFSETQ. The CDR3 runs 12 residues. The CDR3 DNA reads TGCGCCAGCAGTCAAGGACAGGGAGAGCAGTACTTC. Protein sequence: CASSQGQGEQYF.

The sample holds many counts of this clonotype. The chain couples TRBV12-3 or TRBV12-4 to TRBJ2-1; 9 nucleotides agree with TRBD2. This CDR3 spans 15 amino acids. V lost 8 bases, J lost 8 bases, and 13 bases stayed unmatched. This CDR3 reads CASSKGTSNLDEQFF. The CDR3 nucleotides read TGTGCCAGCTCGAAAGGGACTAGCAATTTGGATGAGCAGTTCTTC.

There are many counts of this clonotype. This chain uses TRBV29-1 with TRBJ2-6; 8 bases agree with TRBD1. Germline CDR1 SQVTM, CDR2 ANQGSEA. The CDR3 sequence is 19 residues long. Trimming took 4 bases from V and 0 from J; bases not matched to a gene: 14. The CDR3 DNA reads as TGCAGCGTTGCGACCGTCGAGGACAGGGAATTCTCTGGGGCCAACGTCCTGACTTTC. It specifies CSVATVEDREFSGANVLTF.

This clonotype was recorded at least ten times. The V and J genes are TRBV5-1 and TRBJ1-2, with 9 bases lining up with TRBD1. Germline V gene sequence: CDR1 SGHRS, CDR2 YFSETQ. With 3 bases clipped from V and 3 bases from J, the junction kept 9 bases outside the gene matches. This CDR3 region has 16 residues. The CDR3 sequence is CASSWTPGQGDYGYTF. CDR3 coding DNA: TGCGCCAGCAGCTGGACTCCGGGACAGGGCGACTATGGCTACACCTTC.

This clonotype occurred many times. The CDR3 loop reads CASSFVAETQYF. The CDR3 DNA reads TGTGCCAGCAGTTTCGTGGCGGAGACCCAGTACTTC. V and J are TRBV12-3 or TRBV12-4 and TRBJ2-5; D is uncertain. V lost 3 bases and J lost 5, with 7 bases in between. The CDR3 consists of 12 residues.

This clonotype showed up many times. For the CDR3, the DNA is TGTGCCAGCAGTCCTTTCTCGGACAGGGGAAACTATGGCTACACCTTC. It translates to CASSPFSDRGNYGYTF. The chain recombines TRBV12-3 or TRBV12-4 with TRBJ1-2, with 9 bases that match TRBD1. The CDR3 totals 16 residues. V shed 5 bases, J shed 2 bases, and the junction held 9 bases outside the gene matches.

This clonotype was seen more than once but under ten times. This chain joins TRBV30 and TRBJ2-5, with 10 bases matching TRBD1. CDR3 length: 16 amino acids. Trimming cost V 2 bases and J 5 bases; bases outside gene matches: 11. The V gene's germline CDR1 is GTSNPN and CDR2 SVGIG (reference sequence). The DNA of the CDR3 is TGTGCCTGGAGTATGGGACAGGGGACGGTGCGTGAGACCCAGTACTTC. It is translated as CAWSMGQGTVRETQYF.